Listed here are 24 T cell receptor beta chains from one sample, sequenced in a study of blood T cell repertoires in COVID-19 (dated by TCRdb to 2018 to 2021). The library relied on the immunoSEQ multiplex PCR assay. TCRdb took over this immuneACCESS table, retaining in-frame rearrangements with V and J assigned. Such tables are incomplete; in checked studies, under half of the missing clones stem from an unresolved V gene, and the remainder is unexplained. A total of 190,000 or so clones appear in this sample, 80% to 85% of them only once. Jointly, the top ten make up approximately 7.9% of the sample. The material sequenced was PBMCs or T cells enriched from blood (not recorded which). Receptors were obtained from a middle-aged man who had recovered from COVID-19.

V usage is TRBV9 and J usage is TRBJ1-4; no reliable D call. Germline V gene data show CDR1 as SGDLS and CDR2 as YYNGEE. CDR3 length: 13 residues. V shed 7 bases and J shed 4 bases, with 11 bases lying between them. CDR3 DNA: TGTGCCAGCGGAGTCGGCGGTAATGAAAAACTGTTTTTT. Amino acid sequence: CASGVGGNEKLFF.

The gene calls are TRBV5-1 and TRBJ2-3; tentatively, D is TRBD1 (6 bases). Germline V gene data show CDR1 as SGHRS and CDR2 as YFSETQ. This CDR3 spans 16 amino acids. Trimming took off 3 bases at V and 1 base at J, with 15 bases between the two ends. Here the CDR3 reads CASSSAGATRTDTQYF. In DNA form, the CDR3 reads TGCGCCAGCAGCTCGGCAGGGGCAACCCGCACAGATACGCAGTATTTT.

The rearrangement joins TRBV7-9 to TRBJ1-2; D is unresolved. The V end lost 1 base, the J end lost 6 bases, and 15 bases lay between the germline ends. This CDR3 contains 15 residues. In germline, CDR1 is SEHNR, CDR2 FQNEAQ (reference sequence). The CDR3 spells CASSLGPGSIDGYTF. Written as DNA, the CDR3 is TGTGCCAGCAGCTTAGGACCAGGTTCCATTGATGGCTACACCTTC.

The chain carries TRBV5-1 and TRBJ2-3, with 9 bases lining up with TRBD2. This CDR3 contains 15 residues. The germline V gene encodes CDR1 SGHRS and CDR2 YFSETQ. The V and J ends lost 0 bases and 1 base, in that order; junction bases with no gene match: 0. The CDR3 region is CASSLGLAGTDTQYF. The DNA of the CDR3 is TGCGCCAGCAGCTTGGGACTAGCGGGCACAGATACGCAGTATTTT.

The rearrangement uses TRBV19 and TRBJ1-6; no definite D call. V was pared by 5 bases and J by 7 bases, with 9 bases between. CDR1 is LNHDA and CDR2 is SQIVND in the germline V gene (reference sequence). This CDR3 has 13 residues. In DNA, the CDR3 is TGTGCCAGTAGTCCGAAGAGAAATTCACCCCTCCACTTT. Its translation: CASSPKRNSPLHF.

The chain joins TRBV14 to TRBJ2-7; 8 nucleotides match TRBD1. CDR3 length: 15 residues. Losses at the gene ends were 4 bases for V and 2 bases for J; bases not matched to a gene: 7. Germline V gene sequence: CDR1 SGHDN, CDR2 FVKESK. DNA of the CDR3: TGTGCCAGCAGCCCCCCCCAGGGGGCCCCCTACGAGCAGTACTTC. Amino acids: CASSPPQGAPYEQYF.

The rearrangement uses TRBV6-5 and TRBJ1-2, with D tentatively TRBD1 (5 bases). The CDR3 covers 12 residues. Trimming shortened V by 11 bases and J by 8 bases, and 18 bases separated the two germline ends. The germline V gene encodes CDR1 MNHEY and CDR2 SVGAGI. CDR3 in amino acids: CASSEGGGGYTF. As DNA, the CDR3 is TGTGCCTCGTCGGAGGGCGGGGGAGGCTACACCTTC.

The gene calls are TRBV28 and TRBJ1-2, with 9 bases identical to TRBD1. With V trimmed by 6 bases and J by 7 bases, 18 bases remained unmatched. The CDR3 consists of 17 residues. Looked up from germline, CDR1 is MDHEN and CDR2 is SYDVKM. Here the CDR3 DNA reads TGTGCCAGCAGAAGAACCCAGGACAGGGGCTTCCGGCCTGGCTACACCTTC. Protein sequence: CASRRTQDRGFRPGYTF.

The chain recombines TRBV7-2 with TRBJ1-3; D might be TRBD1 (5 bases). Germline CDR1 is SGHTA and CDR2 is FQGNSA. CDR3 size: 18 residues. V was trimmed by 4 bases and J by 0 bases, leaving 19 bases between them. CDR3: CASSSHPTEIFSGNTIYF. The CDR3 bases are TGTGCCAGCAGCTCCCACCCGACAGAAATATTCTCTGGAAACACCATATATTTT.

This clone was seen a single time. The chain links TRBV7-9 to TRBJ2-2, with a tentative D call TRBD1 (6 bases). From germline, CDR1 is SEHNR and CDR2 FQNEAQ (reference sequence). Trimming removed 3 bases at V and 5 bases at J, with 13 bases between. CDR3 length equals 15 residues. The CDR3 region has the DNA TGTGCCAGCAGCTTCATCGACAGGACAACCGGGGAGCTGTTTTTT. Its translation is CASSFIDRTTGELFF.

The rearrangement uses TRBV27 and TRBJ1-2; D ambiguous. The CDR3 covers 8 residues. Germline assignment: CDR1 MNHEY and CDR2 SMNVEV (reference sequence). The V end lost 7 bases, the J end lost 10 bases, and 4 bases lay between the germline ends. CDR3 sequence: CASTLYTF. CDR3 coding DNA: TGTGCCAGCACCCTCTACACCTTC.

V gene TRBV20-1 combines with J gene TRBJ1-2, with D hard to call. In germline, CDR1 is DFQATT, CDR2 SNEGSKA (reference sequence). The CDR3 has 10 amino acids. The germline V and J ends were trimmed by 4 bases and 7 bases, with 7 bases remaining between them. The CDR3 loop is CSATEGGYTF. The DNA for the CDR3 is TGCAGTGCTACCGAGGGTGGCTACACCTTC.

The chain couples TRBV19 to TRBJ1-6, with 8 bases aligning to TRBD1. This CDR3 contains 14 residues. The ends lost 7 bases at V and 7 bases at J; junction bases unmatched: 6. Germline values: CDR1 LNHDA, CDR2 SQIVND (reference sequence). In nucleotides, the CDR3 is TGTGCCAGTACCCCGGACAGGGCGAATTCACCCCTCCACTTT. It specifies CASTPDRANSPLHF.

The genes are TRBV5-1 and TRBJ1-4; D may be TRBD1 (5 bases). The germline V and J ends were trimmed by 0 bases and 10 bases, with 10 bases remaining between them. Germline CDR1 and CDR2: SGHRS and YFSETQ. There are 13 residues in the CDR3. CDR3 region: CASSLEQGGKLFF. CDR3 in DNA: TGCGCCAGCAGCTTGGAGCAGGGAGGAAAACTGTTTTTT. Based on the CDR3 plus reference TRBV5-1 and TRBJ1-4, the full variable domain is KAGVTQTPRYLIKTRGQQVTLSCSPISGHRSVSWYQQTPGQGLQFLFEYFSETQRNKGNFPGRFSGRQFSNSRSEMNVSTLELGDSALYLCASSLEQGGKLFFGSGTQLSVL.

The sample holds one count of this clone. J is TRBJ1-2 and V is TRBV2; D is possibly TRBD1 (5 bases). V dropped 8 bases and J dropped 0 bases, with 10 bases sitting between them. The CDR3 has 13 residues. Germline V gene data show CDR1 as SNHLY and CDR2 as FYNNEI. This CDR3 reads CASWGRTNYGYTF. The CDR3 DNA follows: TGTGCCAGCTGGGGCAGGACTAACTATGGCTACACCTTC.

V gene TRBV2 combines with J gene TRBJ1-6, with TRBD1 as a possible D gene (5 bases). The germline V gene has CDR1 SNHLY and CDR2 FYNNEI. The CDR3 is 14 amino acids. V was pared by 2 bases and J by 5 bases, with 7 bases between. CDR3 DNA sequence: TGTGCCAGCAGTGAACAGGGAAATAATTCACCCCTCCACTTT. It translates to CASSEQGNNSPLHF.

The V call is TRBV24-1, the J call TRBJ1-1, with D unclear. CDR3 length: 13 amino acids. Germline-derived CDR1 and CDR2 are KGHDR and SFDVKD. Trimming took 2 bases from V and 2 from J, leaving 5 bases between them. The CDR3 reads CATSDSLNTEAFF. In nucleotides, the CDR3 is TGTGCCACCAGTGATTCCCTCAACACTGAAGCTTTCTTT.

This clone occurred once. The rearrangement uses TRBV18 and TRBJ1-6; weak D call: TRBD1 (6 bases). V shed 6 bases and J shed 7 bases, with 13 bases lying between them. The CDR3 spans 14 residues. Germline V gene data show CDR1 as KGHSH and CDR2 as LQKENI. CDR3 amino acids: CASSSQGLNSPLHF. The CDR3 coding sequence is TGTGCCAGCTCCTCACAGGGATTGAATTCACCCCTCCACTTT.

In this sample, this clone turned up once. This rearrangement joins TRBV3-1 (or the pseudogene TRBV3-2) to TRBJ2-5, with 7 bases matching TRBD1. The V segment lost 4 bases and the J segment 5 bases; nucleotides outside the gene matches: 13. The CDR3 loop spans 16 amino acids. Germline assignment: CDR1 LGHDT and CDR2 YNNKEL (reference sequence). The CDR3 loop is CASSRLTGNALETQYF. As DNA, the CDR3 is TGTGCCAGCAGCCGACTGACAGGGAATGCGCTCGAGACCCAGTACTTC.

As for this clone: Different DNA sequences within this sample yield the same CDR3. The rearrangement links TRBV29-1 to TRBJ1-5; D ambiguous. The V gene's germline CDR1 is SQVTM and CDR2 ANQGSEA. V was clipped by 4 bases and J by 0 bases, with 7 bases between them. There are 13 residues in the CDR3. CDR3 sequence: CSVAENSNQPQHF. DNA for the CDR3: TGCAGCGTTGCCGAGAATAGCAATCAGCCCCAGCATTTT.

This chain connects TRBV7-8 to TRBJ1-2; TRBD1 aligns across 7 bases. Per the germline V gene, CDR1 is SGHVS and CDR2 is FQNEAQ. V gave up 2 bases and J gave up 4 bases; unmatched junction bases: 7. The CDR3 covers 15 residues. CDR3 residues: CASSLRDRRPYGYTF. The CDR3 bases are TGTGCCAGCAGCTTACGGGACAGAAGACCCTATGGCTACACCTTC.

The J gene is TRBJ1-2, the V gene TRBV18, with a tentative D call TRBD1 (5 bases). Trimming took 3 bases from V and 4 from J, leaving 9 bases between them. Germline V lookup: CDR1 KGHSH, CDR2 LQKENI. The CDR3 extends over 13 amino acids. Here the CDR3 reads CASSPGDFYGYTF. CDR3 coding DNA: TGTGCCAGCTCACCGGGGGACTTCTATGGCTACACCTTC.

This clone was counted at least ten times. The V and J genes are TRBV6-1 and TRBJ2-3; 12 nucleotides agree with TRBD2. The germline V gene has CDR1 MNHNS and CDR2 SASEGT. This CDR3 region has 15 residues. Trimming cost V 2 bases and J 5 bases; bases outside gene matches: 2. The chain's CDR3 is CASSELAGGLDTQYF. CDR3 bases: TGTGCCAGCAGTGAACTAGCGGGGGGGCTAGATACGCAGTATTTT.

The rearrangement uses TRBV9 and TRBJ1-3, with D possibly matching TRBD1 (5 bases). The CDR3 length is 13 residues. Germline CDR1 reads SGDLS; CDR2 reads YYNGEE. V dropped 3 bases and J dropped 4 bases, with 8 bases sitting between them. CDR3 nucleotides: TGTGCCAGCAGCGCCGGGGGAGGAAACACCATATATTTT. Protein: CASSAGGGNTIYF.